This record concerns one TCR beta chain sequence. The antigen remains undetermined. These data are taken from a study of immune heterogeneity within non-small cell lung tumors. Study-wide results and caveats: Local T-cell clonality tracked moderately but significantly with local tumor mutational burden, giving an R of about 0.34.

Template input, which was bulk tumor genomic DNA, totaled 600 to 700 ng per sample. Surgeons took several biopsies per primary tumor, spaced far apart, during surgery. Patients went through curative surgery, and their non-small cell lung cancer was untreated and newly diagnosed. Amplification of the TCR beta CDR3 was achieved through multiplex PCR with 32 V and 13 J primers. One entry per CDR3 protein results from TCRdb running MiXCR on the multiplex PCR reads. Among around 11,000 distinct CDR3 sequences listed, approximately 21% were seen once. This sequence originates from a man between 60 and 75 years old with non-small cell lung cancer. Sequences were obtained from lung tumor tissue.

In DNA form, the CDR3 reads TGCAGTGCTGACACCCGGACTAGCGGGAGCTACGAGCAGTACTTC. It specifies CSADTRTSGSYEQYF. This chain links TRBV20-1 with TRBJ2-7, with TRBD2 matching 13 bases. CDR1 is DFQATT and CDR2 is SNEGSKA in the germline V gene (reference sequence). V lost 5 bases and J lost 3; bases outside the gene matches: 7. The CDR3 contains 15 residues.